This paragraph reports one TCR beta chain. Its specificity is not known. Researchers used template switching to add UMIs featuring a 6-nucleotide sample barcode. TCRdb reprocessed the 5' RACE reads and stores each CDR3 protein as one record, lacking DNA. The sample includes around 410,000 distinct CDR3 sequences. The data were taken from a study of monozygotic twins with inflammatory bowel disease. Findings and caveats of the study: Reduced clonotype sharing with other individuals was observed in IBD patients relative to healthy twins, especially with disease activity.

Germline V lookup: CDR1 SQVTM, CDR2 ANQGSEA. The CDR3 covers 13 residues. This rearrangement joins TRBV29-1 to TRBJ2-1. The receptor was derived from a human donor with ulcerative colitis or Crohn's disease, or a healthy co-twin of an affected twin (not recorded which). Sequencing used blood. CDR3 sequence: CSVEMNEGNEQFF.